A selection of T cell receptor beta chains follows, all from one sample in a study of blood T cell repertoires in COVID-19. The table came from immunoSEQ multiplex PCR; TCRdb's copy has only in-frame clones and leaves some out. Of about 380,000 clones in the sample, 89% were seen once. Material for sequencing was peripheral blood. These TCRs come from a man between 40 and 49 years old with acute or convalescent COVID-19. CDR3s include the opening cysteine and the closing phenylalanine or tryptophan. The D gene is left open where the match is weak. The listing skips clone size in some rows; elsewhere it reads once, few, many or a size class.

CDR3 length: 15; D gene: TRBD1; V gene: TRBV11-2; clone size: -; J gene: TRBJ2-7; CDR3 DNA: TGTGCCAGCAGCTTAGGAGGACAGGCTATCGGCGAGCAGTACTTC; CDR3 protein: CASSLGGQAIGEQYF
CDR3 length: 16; D gene: TRBD1; V gene: TRBV5-1; clone size: -; J gene: TRBJ2-3; CDR3 DNA: TGCGCCAGCAGCTTCGGACAGGGACCTAGCACAGATACGCAGTATTTT; CDR3 protein: CASSFGQGPSTDTQYF
CDR3 length: 14; D gene: -; V gene: TRBV10-3; clone size: -; J gene: TRBJ2-7; CDR3 DNA: TGTGCCATCAGTGGGGCAGAAAAAACCTACGAGCAGTACTTC; CDR3 protein: CAISGAEKTYEQYF
CDR3 length: 15; D gene: -; V gene: TRBV7-8; clone size: -; J gene: TRBJ2-7; CDR3 DNA: TGTGCCAGCAGCAATTTGGGCGCAGAATCCTACGAGCAGTACTTC; CDR3 protein: CASSNLGAESYEQYF
CDR3 length: 13; D gene: TRBD1; V gene: TRBV24-1; clone size: -; J gene: TRBJ1-4; CDR3 DNA: TGTGCCACCCAGGGGGCGCGTCAGGAAAAACTGTTTTTT; CDR3 protein: CATQGARQEKLFF
CDR3 length: 17; D gene: TRBD1; V gene: TRBV19; clone size: -; J gene: TRBJ2-7; CDR3 DNA: TGTGCCAGTAGTATAGTTTTTAGACAGGGCGCCTCCTACGAGCAGTACTTC; CDR3 protein: CASSIVFRQGASYEQYF
CDR3 length: 13; D gene: -; V gene: TRBV5-6; clone size: -; J gene: TRBJ2-1; CDR3 DNA: TGTGCCAGCAGCAGAACGGGAGTCTATGAGCAGTTCTTC; CDR3 protein: CASSRTGVYEQFF
CDR3 length: 14; D gene: -; V gene: TRBV7-2; clone size: -; J gene: TRBJ1-1; CDR3 DNA: TGTGCCAGCAGCTTGGGAGGAGGGAGCACTGAAGCTTTCTTT; CDR3 protein: CASSLGGGSTEAFF
CDR3 length: 14; D gene: TRBD1; V gene: TRBV18; clone size: -; J gene: TRBJ1-2; CDR3 DNA: TGTGCCAGCTCACCGGACAGGGGTAACTATGGCTACACCTTC; CDR3 protein: CASSPDRGNYGYTF
CDR3 length: 15; D gene: TRBD1; V gene: TRBV5-6; clone size: -; J gene: TRBJ1-2; CDR3 DNA: TGTGCCAGCAGCTTTATTTTGACAGGGGACTATGGCTACACCTTC; CDR3 protein: CASSFILTGDYGYTF
CDR3 length: 15; D gene: TRBD1; V gene: TRBV13; clone size: -; J gene: TRBJ2-7; CDR3 DNA: TGTGCCAGCAGCCCGAGGGACAGGCACTCCTACGAGCAGTACTTC; CDR3 protein: CASSPRDRHSYEQYF
CDR3 length: 13; D gene: TRBD1; V gene: TRBV12-3/TRBV12-4; clone size: -; J gene: TRBJ2-7; CDR3 DNA: TGTGCCAGCAGTTTGGGACAGTTCTACGAGCAGTACTTC; CDR3 protein: CASSLGQFYEQYF
CDR3 length: 13; D gene: TRBD1; V gene: TRBV11-2; clone size: -; J gene: TRBJ1-2; CDR3 DNA: TGTGCCAGCAGCTTAGGGACAGGGGTCGGCTACACCTTC; CDR3 protein: CASSLGTGVGYTF
CDR3 length: 13; D gene: TRBD2; V gene: TRBV12-3/TRBV12-4; clone size: -; J gene: TRBJ2-1; CDR3 DNA: TGTGCCAGCAGTTTGGTATCTAGCGGGGGGAGGGTCTTC; CDR3 protein: CASSLVSSGGRVF
CDR3 length: 14; D gene: TRBD1; V gene: TRBV4-1; clone size: few; J gene: TRBJ2-6; CDR3 DNA: TGCGCCAGCAGCCAGACAGGGGGTAATAACGTCCTGACTTTC; CDR3 protein: CASSQTGGNNVLTF
CDR3 length: 13; D gene: -; V gene: TRBV28; clone size: -; J gene: TRBJ1-5; CDR3 DNA: TGTGCCAGCAGTCGACGGGCGGGTCAGCCCCAGCATTTT; CDR3 protein: CASSRRAGQPQHF
CDR3 length: 12; D gene: -; V gene: TRBV12-3/TRBV12-4; clone size: -; J gene: TRBJ2-7; CDR3 DNA: TGTGCCAGCAGAACAGGGTCCTACGAGCAGTACTTC; CDR3 protein: CASRTGSYEQYF
CDR3 length: 14; D gene: TRBD1; V gene: TRBV10-2; clone size: -; J gene: TRBJ1-2; CDR3 DNA: TGCGCCAGCAGTCAATCGACAGGGGTGGATGGCTACACCTTC; CDR3 protein: CASSQSTGVDGYTF
CDR3 length: 14; D gene: -; V gene: TRBV11-2; clone size: -; J gene: TRBJ1-2; CDR3 DNA: TGTGCCAGCAGCTCGGCCGCGGGGATATATGGCTACACCTTC; CDR3 protein: CASSSAAGIYGYTF
CDR3 length: 17; D gene: TRBD2; V gene: TRBV4-2; clone size: -; J gene: TRBJ2-5; CDR3 DNA: TGTGCCAGCAGCCAAGAGTCAAGCGGGAGTTTCCGGGAGACCCAGTACTTC; CDR3 protein: CASSQESSGSFRETQYF
CDR3 length: 15; D gene: TRBD1; V gene: TRBV2; clone size: -; J gene: TRBJ2-7; CDR3 DNA: TGTGCCAGCAGTGCTCGGACAGGGGTTCCCTACGAGCAGTACTTC; CDR3 protein: CASSARTGVPYEQYF
CDR3 length: 15; D gene: TRBD1; V gene: TRBV7-2; clone size: once; J gene: TRBJ1-1; CDR3 DNA: TGTGCCAGCAGCTGGAAGGACAGGCTGAACACTGAAGCTTTCTTT; CDR3 protein: CASSWKDRLNTEAFF
CDR3 length: 14; D gene: -; V gene: TRBV28; clone size: -; J gene: TRBJ1-1; CDR3 DNA: TGTGCCAGCAGCTTCAGGGCAAAGGCCACTGAAGCTTTCTTT; CDR3 protein: CASSFRAKATEAFF
CDR3 length: 15; D gene: TRBD1; V gene: TRBV6-6; clone size: -; J gene: TRBJ2-2; CDR3 DNA: TGTGCCAGCAGGGCGACAGGGGGCGTCACCGGGGAGCTGTTTTTT; CDR3 protein: CASRATGGVTGELFF
CDR3 length: 14; D gene: TRBD2; V gene: TRBV10-3; clone size: -; J gene: TRBJ2-1; CDR3 DNA: TGTGCCGTCGTACTAGCGGACTCCTACAATGAGCAGTTCTTC; CDR3 protein: CAVVLADSYNEQFF
CDR3 length: 14; D gene: -; V gene: TRBV11-1; clone size: -; J gene: TRBJ2-3; CDR3 DNA: TGTGCCAGCAGCTTCGACAGGAGCACAGATACGCAGTATTTT; CDR3 protein: CASSFDRSTDTQYF
CDR3 length: 14; D gene: -; V gene: TRBV19; clone size: -; J gene: TRBJ1-1; CDR3 DNA: TGTGCCAGTAGTATCCCAGGGTCCGTCACTGAAGCTTTCTTT; CDR3 protein: CASSIPGSVTEAFF
CDR3 length: 15; D gene: TRBD1; V gene: TRBV29-1; clone size: -; J gene: TRBJ1-2; CDR3 DNA: TGCAGCGTCCGATCACAGGGGGGGTTAGGTTATGGCTACACCTTC; CDR3 protein: CSVRSQGGLGYGYTF
CDR3 length: 15; D gene: -; V gene: TRBV4-1; clone size: -; J gene: TRBJ1-2; CDR3 DNA: TGCGCCAGCTCACTACGACAGGCGACTAACTATGGCTACACCTTC; CDR3 protein: CASSLRQATNYGYTF
CDR3 length: 13; D gene: -; V gene: TRBV30; clone size: -; J gene: TRBJ1-5; CDR3 DNA: TGTGCCTGGAGTGTAAACGGTGGTCAGCCCCAGCATTTT; CDR3 protein: CAWSVNGGQPQHF
CDR3 length: 17; D gene: TRBD1; V gene: TRBV10-1; clone size: -; J gene: TRBJ2-3; CDR3 DNA: TGCGCCAGCAGAGAGAAACAGGGGGTCGACCGCACAGATACGCAGTATTTT; CDR3 protein: CASREKQGVDRTDTQYF
CDR3 length: 16; D gene: TRBD1; V gene: TRBV7-8; clone size: many; J gene: TRBJ2-2; CDR3 DNA: TGTGCCAGCAGCTTAGCGGACAGGGGGCGGACCGGGGAGCTGTTTTTT; CDR3 protein: CASSLADRGRTGELFF
CDR3 length: 13; D gene: -; V gene: TRBV15; clone size: -; J gene: TRBJ2-7; CDR3 DNA: TGTGCCACCAGCAGAGATAATCTCGGCGAGCAGTACTTC; CDR3 protein: CATSRDNLGEQYF
CDR3 length: 13; D gene: -; V gene: TRBV9; clone size: few; J gene: TRBJ2-2; CDR3 DNA: TGTGCCAGCAGCGCGTTAAACACCGGGGAGCTGTTTTTT; CDR3 protein: CASSALNTGELFF
CDR3 length: 15; D gene: TRBD1; V gene: TRBV28; clone size: once; J gene: TRBJ1-2; CDR3 DNA: TGTGCCAGCAGTTTTCGCGGACAGGGGGTTTATGGCTACACCTTC; CDR3 protein: CASSFRGQGVYGYTF